The rows below give T cell receptor beta chains drawn from one sample of a study of shared clonotypes between healthy human individuals. Clones were read by immunoSEQ multiplex PCR, and TCRdb kept only the in-frame ones, dropping some. The sample includes some 1.4 million clones, 95% to 97% of them seen just once. Sequencing used naive CD4+ T cells sorted from blood. The receptors come from a man aged 25-45 years in good health. The CDR3 runs from the conserved cysteine through the conserved F or W. The order of the fields is J gene, D gene, V gene, CDR3 length, clone size, CDR3 protein, CDR3 DNA. D genes are given only for firm matches. A row's size may be missing; if present it is once, few, many or a size class.

J: TRBJ2-2; D: -; V: TRBV5-4; length: 14; size: -; CDR3: CASSLARDTGELFF; DNA: TGTGCCAGCAGCTTGGCTAGGGACACCGGGGAGCTGTTTTTT
J: TRBJ2-7; D: TRBD2; V: TRBV7-2; length: 12; size: -; CDR3: CASTRLAGSPSF; DNA: TGTGCCAGCACCAGACTAGCGGGGAGTCCCAGCTTC
J: TRBJ2-7; D: -; V: TRBV10-1; length: 13; size: -; CDR3: CASSELTRAEQYF; DNA: TGCGCCAGCAGTGAGTTGACTAGGGCCGAGCAGTACTTC
J: TRBJ2-7; D: -; V: TRBV7-9; length: 15; size: once; CDR3: CASSLGQGLSYEQYF; DNA: TGTGCCAGCAGCTTAGGGCAGGGCCTTTCCTACGAGCAGTACTTC
J: TRBJ2-7; D: -; V: TRBV28; length: 13; size: -; CDR3: CASSFRAPYEQYF; DNA: TGTGCCAGCAGTTTCCGGGCCCCCTACGAGCAGTACTTC
J: TRBJ2-1; D: TRBD1; V: TRBV5-1; length: 14; size: -; CDR3: CASSQTGATDEQFF; DNA: TGCGCCAGCAGCCAGACAGGGGCTACGGATGAGCAGTTCTTC
J: TRBJ2-7; D: -; V: TRBV9; length: 15; size: -; CDR3: CASSVTGYPQGEQYF; DNA: TGTGCCAGCAGCGTCACAGGGTATCCCCAGGGGGAGCAGTACTTC
J: TRBJ2-7; D: -; V: TRBV9; length: 18; size: -; CDR3: CASSVSGSGTPHPYEQYF; DNA: TGTGCCAGCAGCGTATCAGGCTCCGGGACTCCCCACCCCTACGAGCAGTACTTC
J: TRBJ2-7; D: TRBD1; V: TRBV5-5; length: 14; size: once; CDR3: CASSMDRAAYEQYF; DNA: TGTGCCAGCAGCATGGACAGGGCAGCCTACGAGCAGTACTTC
J: TRBJ2-1; D: TRBD2; V: TRBV5-1; length: 18; size: -; CDR3: CASSAGTSGRRVYNEQFF; DNA: TGCGCCAGCAGCGCCGGGACTAGCGGGAGGAGGGTTTACAATGAGCAGTTCTTC
J: TRBJ2-1; D: -; V: TRBV5-4; length: 11; size: -; CDR3: CASSLGWEQFF; DNA: TGTGCCAGCAGCTTGGGGTGGGAGCAGTTCTTC
J: TRBJ2-7; D: TRBD2; V: TRBV5-1; length: 16; size: -; CDR3: CASSLEAGGGSYEQYF; DNA: TGCGCCAGCAGCTTGGAGGCGGGAGGCGGCTCCTACGAGCAGTACTTC
J: TRBJ2-4; D: -; V: TRBV11-2; length: 13; size: -; CDR3: CASSLENKNIQYF; DNA: TGTGCCAGCAGCTTAGAGAACAAAAACATTCAGTACTTC
J: TRBJ2-4; D: -; V: TRBV28; length: 16; size: -; CDR3: CASSLEGFVAKNIQYF; DNA: TGTGCCAGCAGTTTGGAGGGTTTTGTGGCCAAAAACATTCAGTACTTC
J: TRBJ1-2; D: -; V: TRBV5-1; length: 13; size: few; CDR3: CASSLTGVYGYTF; DNA: TGCGCCAGCAGCTTGACGGGGGTCTATGGCTACACCTTC
J: TRBJ2-3; D: TRBD2; V: TRBV11-2; length: 15; size: -; CDR3: CASSLRGLAADTQYF; DNA: TGTGCCAGCAGCTTAAGGGGACTAGCCGCAGATACGCAGTATTTT
J: TRBJ2-7; D: -; V: TRBV5-4; length: 13; size: -; CDR3: CASSFRGSYEQYF; DNA: TGTGCCAGCAGCTTTAGGGGGTCCTACGAGCAGTACTTC
J: TRBJ1-1; D: -; V: TRBV18; length: 13; size: -; CDR3: CASSQGRGTEAFF; DNA: TGTGCCAGCTCACAGGGTAGAGGTACTGAAGCTTTCTTT
J: TRBJ2-1; D: TRBD1; V: TRBV6-4; length: 15; size: -; CDR3: CASSAEGQGFYEQFF; DNA: TGTGCCAGCAGTGCGGAGGGACAGGGTTTCTATGAGCAGTTCTTC
J: TRBJ1-4; D: -; V: TRBV18; length: 15; size: -; CDR3: CASSVAGGLGEKLFF; DNA: TGTGCCAGCTCCGTTGCCGGGGGCTTGGGTGAAAAACTGTTTTTT
J: TRBJ2-1; D: -; V: TRBV27; length: 14; size: -; CDR3: CASKRLGRHNEQFF; DNA: TGTGCCAGCAAAAGGTTAGGACGGCACAATGAGCAGTTCTTC
J: TRBJ1-5; D: -; V: TRBV9; length: 15; size: -; CDR3: CASSVSPGFGQPQHF; DNA: TGTGCCAGCAGCGTATCCCCGGGGTTCGGTCAGCCCCAGCATTTT
J: TRBJ2-3; D: -; V: TRBV5-8; length: 13; size: -; CDR3: CASSPDTTDTQYF; DNA: TGTGCCAGCAGCCCGGACACCACAGATACGCAGTATTTT
J: TRBJ2-6; D: -; V: TRBV9; length: 14; size: -; CDR3: CASSAGAGANVLTF; DNA: TGTGCCAGCAGCGCCGGGGCTGGGGCCAACGTCCTGACTTTC
J: TRBJ2-7; D: TRBD1; V: TRBV7-2; length: 13; size: -; CDR3: CASSQGVSYEQYF; DNA: TGTGCCAGCAGTCAGGGGGTTTCCTACGAGCAGTACTTC
J: TRBJ1-5; D: -; V: TRBV7-2; length: 16; size: -; CDR3: CASSLSPPGSNQPQHF; DNA: TGTGCCAGCAGCTTAAGTCCCCCAGGGAGCAATCAGCCCCAGCATTTT
J: TRBJ2-1; D: TRBD2; V: TRBV27; length: 17; size: -; CDR3: CASPKPQLAGADNEQFF; DNA: TGTGCCAGCCCCAAACCCCAACTAGCGGGAGCCGACAATGAGCAGTTCTTC
J: TRBJ2-1; D: -; V: TRBV5-4; length: 16; size: -; CDR3: CASSLGERGPYNEQFF; DNA: TGTGCCAGCAGTTTAGGGGAACGGGGCCCCTACAATGAGCAGTTCTTC
J: TRBJ2-1; D: TRBD2; V: TRBV28; length: 13; size: once; CDR3: CASRPSGSNEQFF; DNA: TGTGCCAGCAGACCAAGCGGGAGTAATGAGCAGTTCTTC
J: TRBJ2-2; D: -; V: TRBV19; length: 13; size: once; CDR3: CAGRIENTGELFF; DNA: TGTGCCGGACGGATAGAGAACACCGGGGAGCTGTTTTTT
J: TRBJ1-1; D: -; V: TRBV27; length: 14; size: -; CDR3: CASSFQGLNTEAFF; DNA: TGTGCCAGCAGTTTTCAGGGGTTGAACACTGAAGCTTTCTTT
J: TRBJ2-1; D: -; V: TRBV27; length: 15; size: once; CDR3: CASSLAPITHNEQFF; DNA: TGTGCCAGCAGTTTAGCTCCGATAACCCACAATGAGCAGTTCTTC
J: TRBJ2-7; D: TRBD2; V: TRBV18; length: 16; size: -; CDR3: CASSPRIAGGSDEQYF; DNA: TGTGCCAGCTCACCAAGAATTGCGGGGGGCTCAGACGAGCAGTACTTC
J: TRBJ2-3; D: TRBD1; V: TRBV29-1; length: 14; size: -; CDR3: CSVGDRAFTDTQYF; DNA: TGCAGCGTGGGGGACAGGGCCTTCACAGATACGCAGTATTTT
J: TRBJ1-2; D: -; V: TRBV18; length: 13; size: -; CDR3: CASSPGANYGYTF; DNA: TGTGCCAGCTCACCGGGGGCTAACTATGGCTACACCTTC
J: TRBJ2-5; D: TRBD1; V: TRBV5-4; length: 15; size: -; CDR3: CASSLATDRSETQYF; DNA: TGTGCCAGCAGCTTGGCCACGGACAGGTCGGAGACCCAGTACTTC
J: TRBJ2-5; D: -; V: TRBV7-2; length: 16; size: -; CDR3: CASSLFLPRGGETQYF; DNA: TGTGCCAGCAGCTTATTCCTCCCCAGGGGAGGGGAGACCCAGTACTTC
J: TRBJ2-3; D: -; V: TRBV10-3; length: 15; size: -; CDR3: CAISERLHSTDTQYF; DNA: TGTGCCATCAGTGAAAGGCTCCATAGCACAGATACGCAGTATTTT
J: TRBJ2-3; D: TRBD1; V: TRBV5-1; length: 17; size: -; CDR3: CASSLGRTGGRTDTQYF; DNA: TGCGCCAGCAGCTTGGGACGGACAGGGGGTCGCACAGATACGCAGTATTTT
J: TRBJ2-7; D: TRBD2; V: TRBV11-2; length: 16; size: -; CDR3: CASSYAPSGGPYEQYF; DNA: TGTGCCAGCAGCTACGCGCCTAGCGGGGGTCCCTACGAGCAGTACTTC
J: TRBJ2-3; D: TRBD2; V: TRBV7-3; length: 17; size: -; CDR3: CASSLNAAGGARDTQYF; DNA: TGTGCCAGCAGCTTAAATGCAGCGGGAGGGGCGAGAGATACGCAGTATTTT
J: TRBJ1-1; D: -; V: TRBV28; length: 16; size: -; CDR3: CASSLPGRAAGAEAFF; DNA: TGTGCCAGCAGTTTACCTGGCAGAGCAGCGGGAGCTGAAGCTTTCTTT
J: TRBJ1-2; D: -; V: TRBV27; length: 14; size: -; CDR3: CASRPGGALYGYTF; DNA: TGTGCCAGCAGACCTGGAGGGGCCCTCTATGGCTACACCTTC
J: TRBJ2-1; D: -; V: TRBV5-1; length: 14; size: -; CDR3: CASSLDPSYDEQFF; DNA: TGCGCCAGCAGCTTGGATCCATCGTACGATGAGCAGTTCTTC
J: TRBJ1-4; D: -; V: TRBV5-5; length: 14; size: -; CDR3: CASSPSISNEKLFF; DNA: TGTGCCAGCAGCCCGTCGATCTCTAATGAAAAACTGTTTTTT
J: TRBJ1-3; D: -; V: TRBV11-2; length: 11; size: -; CDR3: CASTRENTIYF; DNA: TGTGCCAGCACCCGCGAAAACACCATATATTTT
J: TRBJ2-1; D: -; V: TRBV11-2; length: 13; size: -; CDR3: CASSFGSRNEQFF; DNA: TGTGCCAGCAGCTTCGGTTCACGGAATGAGCAGTTCTTC
J: TRBJ1-3; D: -; V: TRBV7-2; length: 17; size: -; CDR3: CASSLATGKVTGNTIYF; DNA: TGTGCCAGCAGCTTAGCTACTGGGAAAGTTACTGGAAACACCATATATTTT
J: TRBJ2-3; D: -; V: TRBV30; length: 13; size: -; CDR3: CAWVEGNTDTQYF; DNA: TGTGCCTGGGTGGAAGGAAACACAGATACGCAGTATTTT
J: TRBJ2-3; D: TRBD2; V: TRBV5-1; length: 16; size: -; CDR3: CASSLGLAGVEGTQYF; DNA: TGCGCCAGCAGCTTGGGACTAGCGGGAGTTGAGGGTACGCAGTATTTT
J: TRBJ1-2; D: -; V: TRBV6-5; length: 14; size: few; CDR3: CASSPTMGTVGYTF; DNA: TGTGCCAGCAGTCCCACTATGGGGACTGTTGGCTACACCTTC
J: TRBJ2-7; D: TRBD2; V: TRBV28; length: 16; size: -; CDR3: CASSLSSGRSPTRKYF; DNA: TGTGCCAGCAGTTTATCTAGCGGGAGGTCTCCTACGAGGAAGTACTTC
J: TRBJ2-3; D: -; V: TRBV12-5; length: 14; size: -; CDR3: CASANRQSTDTQYF; DNA: TGTGCTAGTGCCAACCGACAGTCCACAGATACGCAGTATTTT
J: TRBJ2-7; D: TRBD2; V: TRBV27; length: 16; size: -; CDR3: CASSSLGRVRAHEQYF; DNA: TGTGCCAGCAGTAGCCTTGGGAGGGTAAGAGCCCACGAGCAGTACTTC